The source of this TCR beta chain is a study of T cell responses to AZD1222 COVID-19 vaccine. Germline V gives CDR1 SNHLY, CDR2 FYNNEI. V lost 7 bases and J 1 base, leaving 8 bases between the germline ends. The CDR3 loop spans 12 amino acids. Repertoires were generated with immunoSEQ multiplex PCR, while TCRdb's copy carries only in-frame clones and drops some. Of 150,000 to 250,000 clones in the sample, around 93% were seen once. The specimen comprised peripheral blood, sampled 28 days after the second AZD1222 dose. The clonotype originates from an adult who received the AZD1222 COVID-19 vaccine. The chain combines TRBV2 with TRBJ2-7; D is perhaps TRBD2 (6 bases). CDR3 sequence reads: CASKRGSYEQYF. The CDR3 nucleotides are TGTGCCAGCAAACGGGGGTCCTACGAGCAGTACTTC.